The T cell receptor (beta chain) described here comes from a study of T cell repertoires in cytomegalovirus infection. Study-wide points: The response measured ex vivo was dominated by TCR beta clonotypes (HLA-C-restricted and CMV-specific).

The germline V gene has CDR1 DFQATT and CDR2 SNEGSKA (reference sequence). Trimming at V came to 4 bases and at J to 3 bases, leaving 10 bases not matched to a gene. The CDR3 runs to 17 residues. As regards this clonotype: Its antigen is not identified.

One entry per CDR3 protein, called by TCRdb with MiXCR from the reads. The profile shows fewer than 200,000 distinct CDR3 sequences, approximately 15% of them singletons. The receptor was derived from a human donor in good health (CMV status not recorded). Some clones in this sample may be carry-over from other donors' samples. Sequences were obtained from PBMCs. J is TRBJ2-5 and V is TRBV20-1, with 14 bases fitting TRBD2. CDR3 sequence (DNA): TGCAGTGCTACCAGACTAGCGGGAGGGCCGCGGGAAGAGACCCAGTACTTC. Translating gives CSATRLAGGPREETQYF.